The 3 T cell receptor beta chains listed next were all sequenced from one sample in a study of blood T cell repertoires in COVID-19. Assay: immunoSEQ multiplex PCR; the TCRdb copy retains only in-frame clones and omits some. Altogether more than 150,000 clones are present, about 86% being singletons, with the ten largest covering 0.99%. Sequenced material: peripheral blood. The receptor set was obtained from a man between 18 and 35 years old with acute or convalescent COVID-19.

The chain links TRBV6-5 to TRBJ2-2; 11 bases map to TRBD1. Germline loops: CDR1 MNHEY, CDR2 SVGAGI. V dropped 3 bases and J dropped 7; count of bases not matched to a gene: 7. This CDR3 has 16 amino acids. The CDR3: CASSYSGTGGVGELFF. DNA for the CDR3: TGTGCCAGCAGTTATTCCGGGACAGGGGGTGTCGGGGAGCTGTTTTTT.

This sequence joins TRBV7-3 and TRBJ1-2, with TRBD1 matching 7 bases. CDR3 length: 12 residues. Germline-derived CDR1 and CDR2 are SGHTA and FQGTGA. With V trimmed by 8 bases and J by 5 bases, 5 bases remained unmatched. CDR3 bases: TGTGCCAGCGGCGAACAGGGGTATGGCTACACCTTC. Residues: CASGEQGYGYTF.

The chain is built from TRBV7-8 and TRBJ2-7, with TRBD1 as a possible D gene (6 bases). The germline V gene encodes CDR1 SGHVS and CDR2 FQNEAQ. The ends were cut back, 5 bases at V and 9 bases at J, with 23 bases in the middle. CDR3 size: 15 residues. In nucleotides, the CDR3 is TGTGCCAGCAGCGTCGGACCTGGGGGCTACTGGGGGCAGTACGTC. It specifies CASSVGPGGYWGQYV.